These 30 T cell receptor beta chains share one sample of origin, sequenced in a study of cytomegalovirus exposure and HLA in healthy donors. The primer mix had 60 Vbeta and 13 Jbeta primers. Repertoires were generated with immunoSEQ multiplex PCR, while TCRdb's copy carries only in-frame clones and drops some. The sample consists of some 170,000 clones, roughly 65% of them appearing once. Source material: PBMCs. All receptors derive from a man aged 18 to 29 in good health and CMV-seropositive.

The chain couples TRBV28 to TRBJ1-4; D might be TRBD1 (5 bases). The CDR3 totals 15 residues. The germline V and J ends were trimmed by 5 bases and 5 bases, with 15 bases remaining between them. The germline V gene encodes CDR1 MDHEN and CDR2 SYDVKM. CDR3: CASSQRGSWNEKLFF. DNA for the CDR3: TGTGCCAGCAGTCAAAGGGGTTCCTGGAATGAAAAACTGTTTTTT. Using reference TRBV28 and TRBJ1-4 for the parts outside the CDR3, the full variable domain is DVKVTQSSRYLVKRTGEKVFLECVQDMDHENMFWYRQDPGLGLRLIYFSYDVKMKEKGDIPEGYSVSREKKERFSLILESASTNQTSMYLCASSQRGSWNEKLFFGSGTQLSVL.

Only a few counts were recorded for this clone. This chain connects TRBV28 to TRBJ2-5; TRBD2 is a possible D gene (6 bases). Germline V gene sequence: CDR1 MDHEN, CDR2 SYDVKM. The V end was cut by 9 bases, the J end by 0 bases, with 17 bases between. The CDR3 contains 15 residues. The CDR3 is CASTPSGLYQETQYF. The CDR3 DNA reads TGTGCCAGTACCCCCAGCGGGCTATACCAAGAGACCCAGTACTTC.

Comments on this clone: At one of its ends the junction is not consistent with the germline gene, which may arise from a read error. The J gene is TRBJ1-1, the V gene TRBV5-6; 11 bases fit TRBD1. The germline CDR1 and CDR2 sequences are SGHDT and YYEEEE. The length of the CDR3 is 16 residues. CDR3 protein: CTSSFGQGAQGTEAFF. In nucleotides, the CDR3 is TGTACCAGCAGCTTCGGACAGGGGGCGCAGGGGACTGAAGCTTTCTTT.

The chain combines TRBV13 with TRBJ1-1; D is ambiguous. CDR1 is PRHDT, CDR2 FYEKMQ, per germline (reference sequence). This CDR3 comprises 13 residues. The ends were cut back, 5 bases at V and 5 bases at J, with 12 bases in the middle. CDR3 amino acids: CASSQRGFTEAFF. CDR3 DNA sequence: TGTGCCAGCAGCCAAAGAGGATTTACTGAAGCTTTCTTT. The entire variable domain, with the rest obtained from reference TRBV13 and TRBJ1-1, is as follows: AAGVIQSPRHLIKEKRETATLKCYPIPRHDTVYWYQQGPGQDPQFLISFYEKMQSDKGSIPDRFSAQQFSDYHSELNMSSLELGDSALYFCASSQRGFTEAFFGQGTRLTVV.

This clone was counted only a few times. V gene TRBV18 combines with J gene TRBJ2-7, with D hard to call. This CDR3 contains 15 residues. The germline CDR1 and CDR2 sequences are KGHSH and LQKENI. Trimming left V 0 bases short and J 3 bases short, with 12 bases between. The CDR3 region is CASSPPGFLGYEQYV. CDR3 bases: TGTGCCAGCTCACCACCAGGATTTCTGGGCTACGAGCAGTACGTC.

This rearrangement joins TRBV5-1 to TRBJ1-2; a weak D match, TRBD1 (5 bases). V shed 4 bases and J shed 6 bases, with 19 bases lying between them. The length of the CDR3 is 15 residues. Looked up from germline, CDR1 is SGHRS and CDR2 is YFSETQ. This CDR3 reads CASSPEGKVVDGYTF. The CDR3 nucleotides are TGCGCCAGCAGCCCGGAGGGGAAGGTGGTTGATGGCTACACCTTC.

The chain uses TRBV11-1 and TRBJ2-7; maybe TRBD1 (6 bases). The ends were cut back, 1 base at V and 2 bases at J, with 9 bases in the middle. Germline CDR1 SGHAT, CDR2 FQDESV (reference sequence). This CDR3 contains 14 residues. The CDR3 coding sequence is TGTGCCAGCAGCTTAGACAGGGTGCCCTACGAGCAGTACGTC. Translated, it gives CASSLDRVPYEQYV.

DNA for the CDR3: TGTGCCTGGAGTGTAGGGGGTTTAGAGCAGTACGTC. Its protein product is CAWSVGGLEQYV. The chain is built from TRBV30 and TRBJ2-7, with D maybe TRBD1 (6 bases). The V gene's germline CDR1 is GTSNPN and CDR2 SVGIG (reference sequence). Trimming stripped 0 bases from V and 7 bases from J, with 10 bases between. CDR3 length: 12 residues.

A single count supports this clone. V usage is TRBV7-9 and J usage is TRBJ2-3; D possibly corresponds to TRBD2 (6 bases). CDR1 SEHNR and CDR2 FQNEAQ come from the germline V gene (reference sequence). Trimming pared 3 bases from V and 9 bases from J, leaving 22 bases between. The CDR3 runs to 16 residues. The CDR3 here is CASSFSLGGGLGTQYF. CDR3 sequence (DNA): TGTGCCAGCAGCTTTAGTCTGGGAGGAGGCTTGGGGACGCAGTATTTT.

This clone appeared once. The V gene is TRBV6-1, the J gene TRBJ2-5, with D unclear. Germline V lookup: CDR1 MNHNS, CDR2 SASEGT. CDR3 size: 12 residues. V lost 4 bases and J 13 bases, leaving 16 bases between the germline ends. The DNA of the CDR3 is TGTGCCAGCAGTGGGTCGGAGCCGAGACGGTACTTC. As protein: CASSGSEPRRYF.

This chain uses TRBV2 with TRBJ2-7, with 11 bases lining up with TRBD2. This CDR3 is 14 amino acids long. J gave up 3 bases and V 7 bases, and 5 bases lay outside the gene matches. Germline V CDR1 and CDR2: SNHLY, FYNNEI. CDR3 protein: CASNIAGGLYEQYV. The CDR3 coding sequence is TGTGCCAGCAATATAGCGGGAGGGCTCTACGAGCAGTACGTC.

The V call is TRBV30, the J call TRBJ1-1, with D perhaps matching TRBD1 (6 bases). This CDR3 spans 14 amino acids. Germline values: CDR1 GTSNPN, CDR2 SVGIG (reference sequence). The V gene lost 0 bases and the J gene lost 10 bases, with 18 bases spanning the gap. CDR3 bases: TGTGCCTGGAGTGTAAGGGGGGGGCCAACCGGAGCTTTCTTT. Translated: CAWSVRGGPTGAFF.

The chain joins TRBV15 to TRBJ2-4, with D unclear. Looked up from germline, CDR1 is LNHNV and CDR2 is YYDKDF (reference sequence). V lost 3 bases, J lost 2 bases, and 17 bases lay in between. The CDR3 runs to 17 residues. CDR3 nucleotide sequence: TGTGCCACCAGCAGCCGTGAGAGGTCTCGTTCCAAAAACATTCAGTACTTC. This translates into CATSSRERSRSKNIQYF. The variable domain in full, completed from reference TRBV15 and TRBJ2-4, reads DAMVIQNPRYQVTQFGKPVTLSCSQTLNHNVMYWYQQKSSQAPKLLFHYYDKDFNNEADTPDNFQSRRPNTSFCFLDIRSPGLGDTAMYLCATSSRERSRSKNIQYFGAGTRLSVL.

The rearrangement links TRBV7-9 to TRBJ2-2; 12 positions agree with TRBD2. Trimming at V came to 5 bases and at J to 3 bases, leaving 4 bases not matched to a gene. Looked up from germline, CDR1 is SEHNR and CDR2 is FQNEAQ (reference sequence). The CDR3 sequence is 16 residues long. CDR3 region: CASSPLAGGYTGELFF. DNA of the CDR3: TGTGCCAGCAGCCCTCTAGCGGGAGGGTACACCGGGGAGCTGTTTTTT.

The chain uses TRBV6-5 and TRBJ2-4, with a tentative D call TRBD1 (6 bases). Trimming shortened V by 6 bases and J by 6 bases, and 15 bases separated the two germline ends. Germline V gene sequence: CDR1 MNHEY, CDR2 SVGAGI. The CDR3 is 14 residues long. The CDR3 nucleotides read TGTGCCAGCAGGGTCGGGACATATGGAAACATTCAGTACTTC. It translates to CASRVGTYGNIQYF.

This clone was found a few times. This chain connects TRBV6-5 to TRBJ1-2; maybe TRBD1 (5 bases). This CDR3 is 14 amino acids long. Per the germline V gene, CDR1 is MNHEY and CDR2 is SVGAGI. Trimming removed 7 bases from V and 2 bases from J, with 14 bases in between. CDR3 loop: CASTLWGGNYGYTF. The CDR3 bases are TGTGCCAGCACTCTATGGGGGGGGAACTATGGCTACACCTTC.

This clone was observed a handful of times. CDR3 sequence: CASSYTGVRQPQHF. CDR3 DNA sequence: TGTGCCAGCAGTTATACAGGGGTTCGTCAACCCCAGCATTTT. The chain carries TRBV7-9 and TRBJ1-5; 7 positions match TRBD1. The germline V gene encodes CDR1 SEHNR and CDR2 FQNEAQ (reference sequence). The length of the CDR3 is 14 residues. V was clipped by 6 bases and J by 10 bases; unmatched bases: 12.

The rearrangement uses TRBV27 and TRBJ1-1, with D hard to call. Germline V gene data show CDR1 as MNHEY and CDR2 as SMNVEV (reference sequence). V was pared by 8 bases and J by 5 bases, with 15 bases between. The CDR3 has 13 amino acids. The CDR3 sequence is CASSLTRGTEAFF. In nucleotides, the CDR3 is TGTGCCAGCTCCTTAACAAGAGGGACTGAAGCTTTCTTT.

The chain is built from TRBV13 and TRBJ2-1; 11 bases fit TRBD2. The CDR3 sequence is 17 residues long. CDR1 and CDR2 (germline): PRHDT, FYEKMQ (reference sequence). With V trimmed by 1 base and J by 1 base, 3 bases remained unmatched. CDR3 nucleotide sequence: TGTGCCAGCAGCTTAGAACTAGCGGGAGAATCCTACAATGAGCAGTTCTTC. Translation: CASSLELAGESYNEQFF.

The chain combines TRBV2 with TRBJ1-2; TRBD1 is a possible D gene (5 bases). This CDR3 comprises 16 residues. Germline V gene lookup returns CDR1 SNHLY and CDR2 FYNNEI. V lost 2 bases to trimming and J lost 0 bases, with 13 bases between them. The CDR3 loop is CASSEIIGAANYGYTF. CDR3 coding DNA: TGTGCCAGCAGTGAAATAATAGGGGCAGCTAACTATGGCTACACCTTC.

V gene TRBV28 combines with J gene TRBJ1-5; D gene uncertain. This CDR3 has 12 residues. V dropped 2 bases and J dropped 7 bases, with 6 bases sitting between them. Germline V CDR1 and CDR2: MDHEN, SYDVKM. The CDR3 here is CASSLKRQPQHF. In DNA form, the CDR3 reads TGTGCCAGCAGTTTAAAGAGGCAGCCCCAGCATTTT.

The chain has TRBV4-1 and TRBJ1-5, with 7 bases aligning to TRBD1. The germline V gene has CDR1 MGHRA and CDR2 YSYEKL. Germline trimming cut 6 bases from V and 3 bases from J; bases unmatched to any gene: 11. The CDR3 is 16 amino acids. The CDR3 nucleotides are TGCGCCAGCAGTAGGAACTTGGGACAGCACAATCAGCCCCAGCATTTT. The encoded protein is CASSRNLGQHNQPQHF.

This clone was seen a handful of times. The rearrangement joins TRBV2 to TRBJ2-7, with D perhaps TRBD2 (6 bases). Trimming shortened V by 10 bases and J by 5 bases, and 21 bases separated the two germline ends. Germline CDR1 reads SNHLY; CDR2 reads FYNNEI. CDR3 size: 14 residues. The chain's CDR3 is CATVEGRGYNEQYV. Here the CDR3 DNA reads TGTGCCACGGTCGAAGGGCGGGGATACAACGAGCAGTACGTC.

The chain uses TRBV19 and TRBJ1-2; D may be TRBD1 (5 bases). V gave up 5 bases and J gave up 5 bases, with 18 bases separating them. Germline CDR1 reads LNHDA; CDR2 reads SQIVND (reference sequence). The CDR3 has 15 amino acids. The CDR3 is CASSAPGGNTYGYTF. Written as DNA, the CDR3 is TGTGCCAGTAGTGCACCGGGGGGTAACACATATGGCTACACCTTC.

The genes are TRBV30 and TRBJ2-3, with D unresolved. V was trimmed by 2 bases and J by 3 bases, leaving 9 bases between them. Germline values: CDR1 GTSNPN, CDR2 SVGIG (reference sequence). The CDR3 sequence is 13 residues long. DNA for the CDR3: TGTGCCTGGAGTCGAGACAAAACAGATACGCAGTATTTT. Its translation is CAWSRDKTDTQYF.

The chain has TRBV29-1 and TRBJ2-1; 9 bases fit TRBD2. Germline CDR1 SQVTM, CDR2 ANQGSEA. V was clipped by 6 bases and J by 2 bases; unmatched bases: 8. CDR3 length: 15 amino acids. CDR3 protein: CSVGVQRGAYNEQFF. Here the CDR3 DNA reads TGCAGCGTCGGGGTGCAGCGGGGGGCCTACAATGAGCAGTTCTTC.

This rearrangement joins TRBV11-3 to TRBJ1-1, with a tentative D call TRBD1 (5 bases). This CDR3 has 18 residues. CDR1 SGHNT and CDR2 YENEEA come from the germline V gene. Trimming left V 0 bases short and J 0 bases short, with 17 bases between. The chain's CDR3 is CASSLERTHPFMNTEAFF. The CDR3 DNA is TGTGCCAGCAGCTTAGAACGGACACACCCCTTCATGAACACTGAAGCTTTCTTT. Combining the CDR3 with reference TRBV11-3 and TRBJ1-1 gives the whole variable domain EAGVVQSPRYKIIEKKQPVAFWCNPISGHNTLYWYLQNLGQGPELLIRYENEEAVDDSQLPKDRFSAERLKGVDSTLKIQPAELGDSAVYLCASSLERTHPFMNTEAFFGQGTRLTVV.

This clone has more than one count but fewer than ten. The gene calls are TRBV18 and TRBJ2-2; no clear D gene. The CDR3 runs 15 residues. Trimming took off 3 bases at V and 8 bases at J, with 16 bases between the two ends. Germline V gene data show CDR1 as KGHSH and CDR2 as LQKENI. The CDR3 DNA is TGTGCCAGCTCACCGAGAGATAGTCCCCTAGGGGAGCTGTTTTTT. It encodes CASSPRDSPLGELFF.

This chain uses TRBV19 with TRBJ2-6; 9 positions agree with TRBD1. Germline assignment: CDR1 LNHDA and CDR2 SQIVND (reference sequence). The CDR3 spans 14 residues. V lost 5 bases, J lost 9 bases, and 5 bases stayed unmatched. CDR3 region: CASSWGQGGNVLTF. CDR3 DNA sequence: TGTGCCAGTAGTTGGGGACAGGGAGGCAACGTCCTGACTTTC.

This chain uses TRBV7-9 with TRBJ2-7, with a tentative D call TRBD2 (5 bases). Trimming took off 6 bases at V and 3 bases at J, with 15 bases between the two ends. The CDR3 spans 14 residues. CDR1 and CDR2 from the germline V gene are SEHNR and FQNEAQ (reference sequence). CDR3 nucleotides: TGTGCCAGCAGAACTGATGGAGGTAACTACGAGCAGTACGTC. Its protein product is CASRTDGGNYEQYV.